Here is one T cell receptor beta chain with its context. Its antigen is currently unknown. The data belong to a study of Tregs in tolerant kidney transplant recipients. Study results and caveats: Biological reproducibility was not directly addressed, but technical replication error appeared minimal. Few patients were studied, so findings need validation in larger groups. Some patients' samples used different primers over time, so nucleotide sequences weren't comparable.

Using immunoSEQ multiplex PCR, the repertoire was profiled, and TCRdb retains in-frame clones only, with some absent. The sample holds tens of thousands of clones, 91% seen once. The ends lost 4 bases at V and 4 bases at J; junction bases unmatched: 7. CDR3 length: 14 amino acids. CDR1 and CDR2 (germline): SGDLS, YYNGEE. Mixed chimerism was transient after nonmyeloablative marrow transplants from related graft donors. Unstimulated Tregs (CD4+CD25+CD127-) and CD4+CD25- non-Tregs were sorted from PBMCs. The receptor comes from a human patient who received a combined kidney and bone marrow transplant. Some T cells could come from the graft donor. The sample in question was CD8+ T cells from blood (PBMCs), obtained 24 months after the transplant. This chain joins TRBV9 and TRBJ2-7; 8 bases are a match to TRBD1. CDR3 loop: CASSPQGAVYEQYF. DNA for the CDR3: TGTGCCAGCAGCCCGCAGGGGGCTGTTTACGAGCAGTACTTC.